The clone carrying this T cell receptor beta chain has a single count. The V and J ends lost 4 bases and 1 base, in that order; junction bases with no gene match: 3. The CDR3 has 15 amino acids. Germline assignment: CDR1 KGHSH and CDR2 LQKENI. This specimen belongs to a study of blood T cell repertoires in COVID-19. Overall study context: Samples representing acute and convalescent COVID-19 were sourced from the United States, Italy and Spain.

Authors' data handling: Quantification of nucleated cells was approximated via reference gene primer amplification. The assay was immunoSEQ multiplex PCR, and TCRdb's table has in-frame clones only and misses some. V and J calls and clone size follow that table, whereas D and trimming were derived from the DNA. The sample shows around 140,000 clones, 85% to 90% of them seen only once. The J gene is TRBJ2-7, the V gene TRBV18; 11 bases map to TRBD1. The source of this sequence is a man in his fifties or sixties who had recovered from COVID-19. Material: peripheral blood. CDR3 bases: TGTGCCAGCTCACAGGGACAGGGGGTATCCTACGAGCAGTACTTC. It yields the protein CASSQGQGVSYEQYF.